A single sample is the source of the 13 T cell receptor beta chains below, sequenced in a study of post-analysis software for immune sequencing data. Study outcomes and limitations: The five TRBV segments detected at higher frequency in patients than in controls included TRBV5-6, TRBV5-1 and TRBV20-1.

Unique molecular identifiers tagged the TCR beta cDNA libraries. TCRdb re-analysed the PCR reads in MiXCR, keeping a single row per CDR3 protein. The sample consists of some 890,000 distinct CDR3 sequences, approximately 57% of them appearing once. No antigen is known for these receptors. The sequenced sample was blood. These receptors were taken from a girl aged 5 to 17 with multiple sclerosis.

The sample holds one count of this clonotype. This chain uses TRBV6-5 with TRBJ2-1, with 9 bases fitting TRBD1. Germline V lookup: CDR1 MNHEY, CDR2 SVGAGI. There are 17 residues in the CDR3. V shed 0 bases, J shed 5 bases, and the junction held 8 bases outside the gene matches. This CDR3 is CASSYSWDRETDNEQFF. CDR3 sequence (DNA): TGTGCCAGCAGTTACTCTTGGGACAGGGAAACCGACAATGAGCAGTTCTTC.

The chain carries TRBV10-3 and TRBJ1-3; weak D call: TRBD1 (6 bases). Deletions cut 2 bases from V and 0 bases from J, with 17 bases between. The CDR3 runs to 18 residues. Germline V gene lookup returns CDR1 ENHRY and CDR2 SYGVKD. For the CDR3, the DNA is TGTGCCATCAGTGAGATTCAGGGGTCTGCAAGCTCTGGAAACACCATATATTTT. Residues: CAISEIQGSASSGNTIYF.

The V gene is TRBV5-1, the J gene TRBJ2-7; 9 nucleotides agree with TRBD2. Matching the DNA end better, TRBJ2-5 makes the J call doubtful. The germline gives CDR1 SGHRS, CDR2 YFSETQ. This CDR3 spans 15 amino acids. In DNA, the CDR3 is TGCGCCAGCAGCCCAGCGGGGGGTTATCAAGAGACCCAGTACTTC. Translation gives CASSPAGGYQETQYF.

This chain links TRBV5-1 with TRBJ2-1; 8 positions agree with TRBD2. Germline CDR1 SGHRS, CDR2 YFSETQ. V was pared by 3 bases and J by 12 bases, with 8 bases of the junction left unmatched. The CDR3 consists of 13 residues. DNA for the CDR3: TGCGCCAGCAGCTCGGGACTAGTTGGTGGGCAGTTCTTC. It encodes CASSSGLVGGQFF. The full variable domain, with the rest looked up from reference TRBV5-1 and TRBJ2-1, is KAGVTQTPRYLIKTRGQQVTLSCSPISGHRSVSWYQQTPGQGLQFLFEYFSETQRNKGNFPGRFSGRQFSNSRSEMNVSTLELGDSALYLCASSSGLVGGQFFGPGTRLTVL.

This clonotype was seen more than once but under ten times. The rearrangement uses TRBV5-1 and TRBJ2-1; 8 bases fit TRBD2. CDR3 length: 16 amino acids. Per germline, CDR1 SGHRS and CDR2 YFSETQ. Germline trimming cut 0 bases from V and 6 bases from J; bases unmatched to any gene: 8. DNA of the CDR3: TGCGCCAGCAGCTTGGCCCCGGGACTAGATGTCAATGAGCAGTTCTTC. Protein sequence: CASSLAPGLDVNEQFF.

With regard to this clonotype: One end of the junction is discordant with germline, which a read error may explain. The CDR3 sequence is CTSSPPLGTQYF. Here the CDR3 DNA reads TGTACCAGCTCTCCTCCCCTAGGGACGCAGTATTTT. The chain has TRBV18 and TRBJ2-4; unclear D gene. Near its end, the DNA agrees better with TRBJ2-3, so the J call may be wrong. CDR3 length: 12 residues. CDR1 and CDR2 (germline): KGHSH, LQKENI.

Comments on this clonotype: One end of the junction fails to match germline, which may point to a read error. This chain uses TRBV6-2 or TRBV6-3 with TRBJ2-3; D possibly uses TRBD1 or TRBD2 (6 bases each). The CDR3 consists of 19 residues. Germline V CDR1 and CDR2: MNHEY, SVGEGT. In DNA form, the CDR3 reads TGTGCCAGCAGTTACTACCCTAGCAGGGGTGTCACTAGCACAGACACGCAGTATTTT. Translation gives CASSYYPSRGVTSTDTQYF.

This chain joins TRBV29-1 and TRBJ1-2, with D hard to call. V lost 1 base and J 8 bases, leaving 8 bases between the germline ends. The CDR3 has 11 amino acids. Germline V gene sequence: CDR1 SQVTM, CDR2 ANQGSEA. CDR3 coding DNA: TGCAGCGTTGAAGTGCCGGGAGGCTACACCTTC. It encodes CSVEVPGGYTF.

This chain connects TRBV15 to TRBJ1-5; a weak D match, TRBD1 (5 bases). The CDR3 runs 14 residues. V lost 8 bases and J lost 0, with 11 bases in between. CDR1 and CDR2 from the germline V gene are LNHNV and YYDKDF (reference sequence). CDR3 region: CATAAGGSNQPQHF. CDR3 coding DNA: TGTGCCACCGCCGCGGGGGGTAGCAATCAGCCCCAGCATTTT.

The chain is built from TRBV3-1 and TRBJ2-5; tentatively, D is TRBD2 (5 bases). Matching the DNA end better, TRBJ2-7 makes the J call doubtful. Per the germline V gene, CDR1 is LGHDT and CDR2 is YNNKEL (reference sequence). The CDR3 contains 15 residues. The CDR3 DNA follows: TGTGCCAGCACCACTAGAACTGGTAGCACCTACGAGCAGTACTTC. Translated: CASTTRTGSTYEQYF.

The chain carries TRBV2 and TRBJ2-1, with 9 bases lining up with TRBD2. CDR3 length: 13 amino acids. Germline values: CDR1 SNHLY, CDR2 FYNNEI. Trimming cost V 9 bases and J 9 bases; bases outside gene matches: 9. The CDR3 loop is CARGTSPGSEQFF. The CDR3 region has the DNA TGTGCCAGGGGGACTAGCCCCGGCAGTGAGCAGTTCTTC.

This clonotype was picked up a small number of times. CDR3 bases: TGCGCCAGCAGCTTGCCAGGGGGCGGGAACACTGAAGCTTTCTTT. This translates into CASSLPGGGNTEAFF. The V gene is TRBV5-1, the J gene TRBJ1-1; 8 nucleotides line up with TRBD1. V dropped 1 base and J dropped 1; count of bases not matched to a gene: 3. Germline lookup yields CDR1 SGHRS and CDR2 YFSETQ. The CDR3 covers 15 residues.

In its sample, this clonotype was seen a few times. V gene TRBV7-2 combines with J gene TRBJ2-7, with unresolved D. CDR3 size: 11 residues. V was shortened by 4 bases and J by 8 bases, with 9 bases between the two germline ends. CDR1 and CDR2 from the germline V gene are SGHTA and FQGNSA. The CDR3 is CASSSAAQQYF. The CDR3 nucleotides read TGTGCCAGCAGCTCAGCCGCGCAGCAGTACTTC.